What follows are 25 T cell receptor beta chains derived from one specimen sequenced in a study of blood T cell repertoires in COVID-19. Some clones are missing from TCRdb's copy, which holds only in-frame ones; the method was immunoSEQ multiplex PCR. The repertoire includes about 170,000 clones, 84% of them detected once, and around 2.7% sits in the top ten. The sequenced material came from peripheral blood. The receptors shown here come from a woman at least 80 years old with COVID-19, enrolled during active disease.

V gene TRBV9 combines with J gene TRBJ2-3, with 10 bases aligning to TRBD2. From germline, CDR1 is SGDLS and CDR2 YYNGEE. The CDR3 runs 17 residues. J lost 1 base, V lost 7 bases, and 12 bases had no gene match. The CDR3 region has the DNA TGTGCCAGCTCCTCATGGGCTAGCGGGGGACGCACAGATACGCAGTATTTT. Protein: CASSSWASGGRTDTQYF.

The chain joins TRBV6-5 to TRBJ1-1; D gene ambiguous. The CDR3 totals 10 residues. Germline-derived CDR1 and CDR2 are MNHEY and SVGAGI. V lost 6 bases to trimming and J lost 5 bases, with 4 bases between them. The CDR3, as DNA: TGTGCCAGCAGGACTACTGAAGCTTTCTTT. This codes for CASRTTEAFF.

The genes are TRBV19 and TRBJ2-3, with TRBD2 matching 9 bases. Germline V gives CDR1 LNHDA, CDR2 SQIVND (reference sequence). The V and J ends lost 6 bases and 3 bases, in that order; junction bases with no gene match: 4. CDR3 length: 14 amino acids. In DNA form, the CDR3 reads TGTGCCAGTAGGGGACTAGCCTGGACAGATACGCAGTATTTT. It encodes CASRGLAWTDTQYF.

CDR3 sequence (DNA): TGTGCCAGCAGTCCTCTTGGGGGGGTAAATTCACCCCTCCACTTT. Its translation is CASSPLGGVNSPLHF. The J gene is TRBJ1-6, the V gene TRBV27; tentative D call: TRBD1 (5 bases). Trimming took off 5 bases at V and 7 bases at J, with 15 bases between the two ends. The CDR3 is 15 residues long. CDR1 is MNHEY, CDR2 SMNVEV, per germline (reference sequence).

J is TRBJ1-1 and V is TRBV7-9, with unresolved D. The CDR3 has 13 residues. Looked up from germline, CDR1 is SEHNR and CDR2 is FQNEAQ (reference sequence). Trimming stripped 1 base from V and 7 bases from J, with 10 bases between. The CDR3 reads CASSLEQRHEAFF. The CDR3, as DNA: TGTGCCAGCAGCTTAGAGCAACGTCATGAAGCTTTCTTT. The whole variable domain, remainder taken from reference TRBV7-9 and TRBJ1-1, is DTGVSQNPRHKITKRGQNVTFRCDPISEHNRLYWYRQTLGQGPEFLTYFQNEAQLEKSRLLSDRFSAERPKGSFSTLEIQRTEQGDSAMYLCASSLEQRHEAFFGQGTRLTVV.

The rearrangement uses TRBV11-2 and TRBJ1-1, with D possibly being TRBD1 (5 bases). CDR1 is SGHAT and CDR2 is FQNNGV in the germline V gene. Deletions cut 5 bases from V and 4 bases from J, with 11 bases between. The CDR3 consists of 13 residues. The CDR3 spells CASSDQGPTEAFF. CDR3 in DNA: TGTGCCAGCAGCGATCAGGGCCCCACTGAAGCTTTCTTT.

The V gene is TRBV12-5, the J gene TRBJ2-2; D remains ambiguous. There are 13 residues in the CDR3. V was trimmed by 0 bases and J by 7 bases, leaving 6 bases between them. Germline V CDR1 and CDR2: LGHNT, FRNRAP. The CDR3 loop is CASGLVSHGELFF. The DNA of the CDR3 is TGTGCTAGTGGTTTGGTGTCCCACGGGGAGCTGTTTTTT.

The rearrangement uses TRBV4-3 and TRBJ2-7, with 9 bases that match TRBD1. Germline CDR1 LGHNA, CDR2 YSLEER. The CDR3 totals 17 residues. V was pared by 0 bases and J by 4 bases, with 10 bases of the junction left unmatched. CDR3 sequence reads: CASSQDLRQGGRYEQYF. The CDR3 nucleotides are TGCGCCAGCAGCCAAGATTTGAGACAGGGGGGGAGGTACGAGCAGTACTTC.

On this clone itself: The junction does not match germline at one end; this may be a read error. The genes are TRBV7-7 and TRBJ2-2, with a possible D match to TRBD1 (6 bases). The CDR3 has 14 amino acids. Germline loops: CDR1 SSHAT, CDR2 FNYEAQ (reference sequence). The CDR3 DNA sequence: TGTGCTAGCAGGTTACAGGGTAGCACCGGGGAGCTGTTTTTT. Translating it yields CASRLQGSTGELFF.

There are a few counts of this clone. The chain is built from TRBV5-1 and TRBJ2-5, with 8 bases identical to TRBD1. The CDR3 runs to 20 residues. Looked up from germline, CDR1 is SGHRS and CDR2 is YFSETQ. Trimming removed 4 bases from V and 3 bases from J; junction bases left unmatched: 23. The CDR3 bases are TGCGCCAGCAGCCCATACCCCATGTTCGTAACGGACAGGGTAAAAGAGACCCAGTACTTC. It specifies CASSPYPMFVTDRVKETQYF.

This clone was seen more than once but under ten times. The rearrangement uses TRBV4-3 and TRBJ2-1, with D maybe TRBD1 (6 bases). The germline V gene has CDR1 LGHNA and CDR2 YSLEER. The V end lost 1 base, the J end lost 8 bases, and 9 bases lay between the germline ends. The CDR3 has 13 residues. The CDR3 DNA is TGCGCCAGCAGCCAAGTCCAGGGGTATGAGCAGTTCTTC. Translating gives CASSQVQGYEQFF.

To note about this clone: Compared with germline, one end of the junction differs, possibly owing to a read error. The V gene is TRBV6-2 or TRBV6-3, the J gene TRBJ2-7, with D possibly matching TRBD2 (5 bases). CDR3 length: 12 amino acids. CDR1 is MNHEY, CDR2 SVGEGT, per germline. The CDR3 spells CASSYRGKGWDF. The CDR3 DNA follows: TGTGCCAGCAGTTACCGAGGGAAAGGCTGGGACTTC.

This clone was detected once. CDR3 sequence reads: CASRRDRGYEKLFF. CDR3 sequence (DNA): TGTGCCAGCAGAAGAGACAGGGGTTATGAAAAACTGTTTTTT. The chain recombines TRBV19 with TRBJ1-4; 8 nucleotides match TRBD1. The CDR3 has 14 amino acids. With 9 bases clipped from V and 6 bases from J, the junction kept 9 bases outside the gene matches. The germline V gene encodes CDR1 LNHDA and CDR2 SQIVND (reference sequence).

This rearrangement joins TRBV15 to TRBJ1-1, with 9 bases lining up with TRBD1. Looked up from germline, CDR1 is LNHNV and CDR2 is YYDKDF (reference sequence). V trimming: 2 bases; J trimming: 5 bases; junction bases outside the gene matches: 12. The CDR3 consists of 17 residues. The CDR3 sequence: CATSRTILGQGETEAFF. The CDR3 DNA reads TGTGCCACCAGCAGAACCATCCTGGGACAGGGAGAAACTGAAGCTTTCTTT. Looking up the rest from reference TRBV15 and TRBJ1-1 gives the full variable domain: DAMVIQNPRYQVTQFGKPVTLSCSQTLNHNVMYWYQQKSSQAPKLLFHYYDKDFNNEADTPDNFQSRRPNTSFCFLDIRSPGLGDTAMYLCATSRTILGQGETEAFFGQGTRLTVV.

This clone was counted only a few times. This sequence joins TRBV6-5 and TRBJ1-2; D may be TRBD1 (6 bases). Per germline, CDR1 MNHEY and CDR2 SVGAGI. The CDR3 extends over 13 amino acids. Trimming removed 7 bases from V and 7 bases from J, with 16 bases in between. CDR3 in DNA: TGTGCCAGCACTCAGGGGAGGGGCCTTGGCTACACCTTC. It is translated as CASTQGRGLGYTF.

The chain is built from TRBV19 and TRBJ1-5; D is possibly TRBD1 (6 bases). Trimming stripped 6 bases from V and 1 base from J, with 13 bases between. This CDR3 has 15 residues. CDR1 is LNHDA and CDR2 is SQIVND in the germline V gene (reference sequence). In DNA form, the CDR3 reads TGTGCCAGTAGGACCATAGGGACAAGCAATCAGCCCCAGCATTTT. It yields the protein CASRTIGTSNQPQHF. Using reference TRBV19 and TRBJ1-5 for the parts outside the CDR3, the full variable domain is DGGITQSPKYLFRKEGQNVTLSCEQNLNHDAMYWYRQDPGQGLRLIYYSQIVNDFQKGDIAEGYSVSREKKESFPLTVTSAQKNPTAFYLCASRTIGTSNQPQHFGDGTRLSIL.

Only one count was recorded for this clone. The chain carries TRBV9 and TRBJ1-1, with D possibly matching TRBD1 (5 bases). Germline CDR1 and CDR2: SGDLS and YYNGEE. The CDR3 covers 13 residues. V dropped 0 bases and J dropped 10 bases, with 13 bases sitting between them. As DNA, the CDR3 is TGTGCCAGCAGCGTAGCTCCAGGGTTGGGAGCTTTCTTT. Residues: CASSVAPGLGAFF.

The V gene is TRBV27, the J gene TRBJ1-5; D gene unclear. The CDR3 is 18 amino acids. Trimming removed 0 bases at V and 6 bases at J, with 21 bases between. Germline V CDR1 and CDR2: MNHEY, SMNVEV (reference sequence). DNA of the CDR3: TGTGCCAGCAGTTTATCAGGACTCGCCCCTCGGGCGGGTCAGCCCCAGCATTTT. As protein: CASSLSGLAPRAGQPQHF.

This clone was found a few times. The chain is built from TRBV5-5 and TRBJ2-4; D gene ambiguous. Germline values: CDR1 SGHKS, CDR2 YYEKEE (reference sequence). This CDR3 has 14 residues. V was trimmed by 1 base and J by 5 bases, leaving 10 bases between them. The CDR3 nucleotides read TGTGCCAGCAGCTTGCGAGGTCTGGAAAACATTCAGTACTTC. As protein: CASSLRGLENIQYF.

V usage is TRBV19 and J usage is TRBJ2-5; 12 nucleotides align to TRBD1. This CDR3 comprises 16 residues. Trimming removed 4 bases from V and 2 bases from J; junction bases left unmatched: 5. Looked up from germline, CDR1 is LNHDA and CDR2 is SQIVND (reference sequence). In DNA, the CDR3 is TGTGCCAGTAGTAGGGACAGGGGGCTAGGACAAGAGACCCAGTACTTC. Protein sequence: CASSRDRGLGQETQYF.

With respect to this clone: Different DNA sequences within this sample yield the same CDR3. The chain uses TRBV18 and TRBJ2-5; D is possibly TRBD1 (6 bases). CDR1 KGHSH and CDR2 LQKENI come from the germline V gene. CDR3 length: 13 amino acids. Trimming shortened V by 3 bases and J by 3 bases, and 8 bases separated the two germline ends. CDR3 region: CASSPDSKETQYF. CDR3 nucleotide sequence: TGTGCCAGCTCACCGGACAGTAAAGAGACCCAGTACTTC.

The chain couples TRBV10-2 to TRBJ2-2; D is possibly TRBD2 (5 bases). Germline-derived CDR1 and CDR2 are WSHSY and SAAADI. Trimming removed 2 bases at V and 4 bases at J, with 11 bases between. The CDR3 extends over 15 amino acids. CDR3 sequence: CASSERRLGTGELFF. As DNA, the CDR3 is TGCGCCAGCAGTGAGAGGAGGCTGGGCACCGGGGAGCTGTTTTTT.

There are a few counts of this clone. The genes are TRBV7-3 and TRBJ2-7; D is possibly TRBD1 (5 bases). CDR3 length: 14 amino acids. Trimming cost V 3 bases and J 5 bases, with 14 bases left between them. Germline V CDR1 and CDR2: SGHTA, FQGTGA. The CDR3 protein is CASSFTPGPHEQYF. In nucleotides, the CDR3 is TGTGCCAGCAGCTTTACCCCAGGGCCCCACGAGCAGTACTTC.

The J gene is TRBJ2-3, the V gene TRBV27, with 9 positions matching TRBD2. Per the germline V gene, CDR1 is MNHEY and CDR2 is SMNVEV (reference sequence). The CDR3 totals 15 residues. V lost 6 bases to trimming and J lost 6 bases; unmatched junction nucleotides: 10. CDR3 DNA sequence: TGTGCCAGCAGCCAAGTGCTAGCGGGATTGGATACGCAGTATTTT. Amino acid sequence: CASSQVLAGLDTQYF.

The genes are TRBV9 and TRBJ2-1; TRBD2 agrees at 14 bases. Trimming cost V 6 bases and J 4 bases; bases outside gene matches: 3. This CDR3 is 15 amino acids long. Germline CDR1 is SGDLS and CDR2 is YYNGEE. CDR3 DNA sequence: TGTGCCAGCACCAGACTAGCGGGGGGGTACAATGAGCAGTTCTTC. It is translated as CASTRLAGGYNEQFF.